This record concerns one T cell receptor (beta chain) sequence. What it binds is not known. These data belong to a study of CD8 T cells in ankylosing spondylitis. The V end was cut by 2 bases, the J end by 9 bases, with 14 bases between. Germline V gene data show CDR1 as SGHTA and CDR2 as FQGNSA. This CDR3 has 15 amino acids. Quantitative 5'-RACE was performed with molecular barcodes, and it yielded the TCR beta libraries. TCRdb itself ran the 5' RACE reads through MiXCR, one entry per CDR3 protein. Of 150,000 to 200,000 distinct CDR3 sequences in the sample, approximately 13% were seen once. Overall study findings and caveats: CD8+ cells made up the disease-linked clones, which were relatively rare in peripheral blood. It was reported that disease-linked clones were significantly enriched in matched ankylosing spondylitis synovial fluid.

What was sequenced was blood, either unsorted or a sorted T cell fraction (not recorded which). The receptor comes from a female donor with ankylosing spondylitis or in good health (not recorded which). This chain uses TRBV7-2 with TRBJ1-6; the D is unclear. In nucleotides, the CDR3 is TGTGCCAGCAGCTTAAAGGGCGGGGAGGGTTCACCCCTCCACTTT. It encodes CASSLKGGEGSPLHF.